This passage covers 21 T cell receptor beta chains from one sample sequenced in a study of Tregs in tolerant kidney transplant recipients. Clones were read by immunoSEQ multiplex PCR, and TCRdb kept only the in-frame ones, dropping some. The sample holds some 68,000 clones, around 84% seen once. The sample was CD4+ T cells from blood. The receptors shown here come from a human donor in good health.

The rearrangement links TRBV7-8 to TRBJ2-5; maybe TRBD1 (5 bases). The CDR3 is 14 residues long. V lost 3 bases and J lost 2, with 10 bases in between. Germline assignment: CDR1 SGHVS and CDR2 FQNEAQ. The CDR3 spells CASSFSSGQETQYF. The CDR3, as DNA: TGTGCCAGCAGCTTTAGCTCAGGGCAAGAGACCCAGTACTTC.

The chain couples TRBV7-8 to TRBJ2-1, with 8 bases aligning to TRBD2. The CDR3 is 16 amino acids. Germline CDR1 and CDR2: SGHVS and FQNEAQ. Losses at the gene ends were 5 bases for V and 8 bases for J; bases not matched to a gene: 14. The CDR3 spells CASSLQTQTSEHEQFF. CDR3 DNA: TGTGCCAGCAGCCTACAGACGCAGACTAGCGAGCATGAGCAGTTCTTC.

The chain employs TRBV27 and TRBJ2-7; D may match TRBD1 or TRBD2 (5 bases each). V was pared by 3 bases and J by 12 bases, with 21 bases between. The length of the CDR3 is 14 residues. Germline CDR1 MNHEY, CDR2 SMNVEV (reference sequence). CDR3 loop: CASSFMAFRGPRYF. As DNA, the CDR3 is TGTGCCAGCAGTTTTATGGCATTCCGGGGCCCTCGGTACTTC.

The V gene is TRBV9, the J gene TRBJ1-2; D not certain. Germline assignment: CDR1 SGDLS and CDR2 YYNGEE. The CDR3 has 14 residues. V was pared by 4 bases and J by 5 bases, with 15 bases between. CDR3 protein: CASSPESFTYGYTF. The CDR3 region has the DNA TGTGCCAGCAGCCCCGAGAGTTTTACGTATGGCTACACCTTC.

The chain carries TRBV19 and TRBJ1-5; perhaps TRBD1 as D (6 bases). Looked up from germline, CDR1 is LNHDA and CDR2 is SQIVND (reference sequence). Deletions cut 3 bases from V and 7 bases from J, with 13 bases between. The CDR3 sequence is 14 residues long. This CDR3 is CASSMTPGGQPQHF. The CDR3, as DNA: TGTGCCAGTAGTATGACCCCGGGGGGCCAGCCCCAGCATTTT.

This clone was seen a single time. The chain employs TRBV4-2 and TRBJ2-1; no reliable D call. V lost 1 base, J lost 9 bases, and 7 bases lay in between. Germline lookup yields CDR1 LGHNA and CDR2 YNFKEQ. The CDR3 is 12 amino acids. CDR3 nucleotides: TGTGCCAGCAGCCAAGTGGAGCGTGAGCAGTTCTTC. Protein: CASSQVEREQFF.

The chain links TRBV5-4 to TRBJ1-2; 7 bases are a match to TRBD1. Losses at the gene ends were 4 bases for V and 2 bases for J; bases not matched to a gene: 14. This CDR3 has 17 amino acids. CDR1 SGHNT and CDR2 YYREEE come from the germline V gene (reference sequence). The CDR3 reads CASSMVGRGVQNYGYTF. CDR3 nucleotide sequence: TGTGCCAGCAGCATGGTCGGCAGGGGGGTCCAAAACTATGGCTACACCTTC.

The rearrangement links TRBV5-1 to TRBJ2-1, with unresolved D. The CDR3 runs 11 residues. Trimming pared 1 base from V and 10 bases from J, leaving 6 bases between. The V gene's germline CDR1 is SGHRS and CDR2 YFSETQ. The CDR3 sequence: CASSLQREQFF. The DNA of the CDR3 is TGCGCCAGCAGCTTGCAACGGGAGCAGTTCTTC.

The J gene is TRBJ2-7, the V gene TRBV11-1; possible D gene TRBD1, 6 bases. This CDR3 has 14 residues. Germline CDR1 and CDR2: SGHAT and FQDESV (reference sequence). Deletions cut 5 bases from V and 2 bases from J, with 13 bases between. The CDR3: CASSRGDTAYEQYF. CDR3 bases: TGTGCCAGCAGCCGAGGGGACACAGCCTACGAGCAGTACTTC.

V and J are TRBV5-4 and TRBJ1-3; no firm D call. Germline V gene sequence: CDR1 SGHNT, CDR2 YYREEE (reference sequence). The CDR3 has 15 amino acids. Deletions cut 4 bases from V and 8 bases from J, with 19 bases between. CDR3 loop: CASSPELGGVDTIYF. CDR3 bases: TGTGCCAGCAGCCCAGAGTTGGGAGGAGTCGACACCATATATTTT.

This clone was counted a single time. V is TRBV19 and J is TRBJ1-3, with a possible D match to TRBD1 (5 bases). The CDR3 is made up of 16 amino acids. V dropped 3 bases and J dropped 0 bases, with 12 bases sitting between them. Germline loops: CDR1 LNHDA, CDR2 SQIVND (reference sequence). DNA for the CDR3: TGTGCCAGTAGTATTTGGAGACAGCACTCTGGAAACACCATATATTTT. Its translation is CASSIWRQHSGNTIYF.

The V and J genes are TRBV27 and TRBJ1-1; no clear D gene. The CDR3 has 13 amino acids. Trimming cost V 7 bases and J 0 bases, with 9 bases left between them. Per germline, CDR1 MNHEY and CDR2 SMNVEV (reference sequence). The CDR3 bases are TGTGCCAGCATGCCGTTAGTGAACACTGAAGCTTTCTTT. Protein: CASMPLVNTEAFF.

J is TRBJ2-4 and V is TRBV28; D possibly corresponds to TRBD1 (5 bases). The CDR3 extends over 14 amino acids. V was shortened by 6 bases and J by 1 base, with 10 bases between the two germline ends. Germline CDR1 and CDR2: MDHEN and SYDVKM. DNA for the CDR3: TGTGCCAGCAGGGCCACAGGTGCCAAAAACATTCAGTACTTC. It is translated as CASRATGAKNIQYF. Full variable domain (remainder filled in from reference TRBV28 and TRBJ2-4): DVKVTQSSRYLVKRTGEKVFLECVQDMDHENMFWYRQDPGLGLRLIYFSYDVKMKEKGDIPEGYSVSREKKERFSLILESASTNQTSMYLCASRATGAKNIQYFGAGTRLSVL.

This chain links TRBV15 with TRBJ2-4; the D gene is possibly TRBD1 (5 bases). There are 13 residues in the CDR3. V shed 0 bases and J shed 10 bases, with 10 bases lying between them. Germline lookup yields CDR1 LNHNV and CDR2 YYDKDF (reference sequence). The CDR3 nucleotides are TGTGCCACCAGCAGAGATTACAGGACAATTCAGTACTTC. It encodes CATSRDYRTIQYF.

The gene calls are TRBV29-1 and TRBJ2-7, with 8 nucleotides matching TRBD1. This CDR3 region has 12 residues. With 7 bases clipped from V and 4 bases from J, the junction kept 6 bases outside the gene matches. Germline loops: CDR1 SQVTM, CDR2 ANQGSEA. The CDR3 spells CSAGQGIYEQYF. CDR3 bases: TGCAGCGCTGGACAGGGTATATACGAGCAGTACTTC.

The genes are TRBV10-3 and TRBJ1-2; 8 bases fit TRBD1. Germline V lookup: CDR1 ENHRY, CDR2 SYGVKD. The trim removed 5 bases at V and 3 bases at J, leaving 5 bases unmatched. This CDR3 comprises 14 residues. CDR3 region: CAISQGAGDYGYTF. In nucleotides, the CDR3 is TGTGCCATCAGTCAGGGGGCGGGGGACTATGGCTACACCTTC.

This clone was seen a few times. The CDR3 coding sequence is TGTGCCAGTAGTATCACCGGGGTGGCTAACTATGGCTACACCTTC. Its protein product is CASSITGVANYGYTF. The chain carries TRBV19 and TRBJ1-2; D gene unclear. Germline CDR1 reads LNHDA; CDR2 reads SQIVND (reference sequence). Trimming cost V 3 bases and J 0 bases, with 11 bases left between them. The length of the CDR3 is 15 residues. Complete variable domain (other parts from reference TRBV19 and TRBJ1-2): DGGITQSPKYLFRKEGQNVTLSCEQNLNHDAMYWYRQDPGQGLRLIYYSQIVNDFQKGDIAEGYSVSREKKESFPLTVTSAQKNPTAFYLCASSITGVANYGYTFGSGTRLTVV.

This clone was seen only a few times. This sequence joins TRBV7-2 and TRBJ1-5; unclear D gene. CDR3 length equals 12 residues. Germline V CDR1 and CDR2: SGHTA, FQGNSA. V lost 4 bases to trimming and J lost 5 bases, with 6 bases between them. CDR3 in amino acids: CASSSRDQPQHF. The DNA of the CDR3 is TGTGCCAGCAGCTCGCGGGATCAGCCCCAGCATTTT. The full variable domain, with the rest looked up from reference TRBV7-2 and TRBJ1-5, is GAGVSQSPSNKVTEKGKDVELRCDPISGHTALYWYRQSLGQGLEFLIYFQGNSAPDKSGLPSDRFSAERTGGSVSTLTIQRTQQEDSAVYLCASSSRDQPQHFGDGTRLSIL.

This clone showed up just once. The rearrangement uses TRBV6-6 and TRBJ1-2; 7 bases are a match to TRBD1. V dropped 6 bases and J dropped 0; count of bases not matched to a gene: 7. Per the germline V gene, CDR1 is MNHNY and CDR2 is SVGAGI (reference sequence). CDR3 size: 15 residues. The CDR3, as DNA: TGTGCCAGCAGATATACAGGGGACCCTAACTATGGCTACACCTTC. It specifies CASRYTGDPNYGYTF.

In nucleotides, the CDR3 is TGTGCCAGCAGTTACAGGGGGCTGGAGACCCAGTACTTC. Translation gives CASSYRGLETQYF. The chain joins TRBV6-6 to TRBJ2-5; 7 bases map to TRBD1. CDR1 MNHNY and CDR2 SVGAGI come from the germline V gene (reference sequence). The CDR3 length is 13 residues. V was clipped by 2 bases and J by 5 bases; unmatched bases: 2.

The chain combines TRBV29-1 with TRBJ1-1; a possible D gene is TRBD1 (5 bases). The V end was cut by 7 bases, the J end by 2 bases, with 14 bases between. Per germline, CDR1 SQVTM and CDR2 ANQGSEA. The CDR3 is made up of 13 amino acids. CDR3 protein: CSGRQLTNTEAFF. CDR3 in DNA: TGCAGCGGCAGACAGTTAACTAACACTGAAGCTTTCTTT.